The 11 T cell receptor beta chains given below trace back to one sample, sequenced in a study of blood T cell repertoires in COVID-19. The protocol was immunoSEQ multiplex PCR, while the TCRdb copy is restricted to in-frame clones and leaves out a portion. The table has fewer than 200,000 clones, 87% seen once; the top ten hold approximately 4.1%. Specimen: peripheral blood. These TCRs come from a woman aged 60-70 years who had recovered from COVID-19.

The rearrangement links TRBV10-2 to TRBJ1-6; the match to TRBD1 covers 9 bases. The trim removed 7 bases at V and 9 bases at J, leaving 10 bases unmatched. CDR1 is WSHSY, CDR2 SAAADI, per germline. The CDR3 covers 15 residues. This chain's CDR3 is CASTQTGTGTSPLHF. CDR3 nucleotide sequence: TGCGCCAGCACCCAAACCGGGACAGGGACTTCACCCCTCCACTTT.

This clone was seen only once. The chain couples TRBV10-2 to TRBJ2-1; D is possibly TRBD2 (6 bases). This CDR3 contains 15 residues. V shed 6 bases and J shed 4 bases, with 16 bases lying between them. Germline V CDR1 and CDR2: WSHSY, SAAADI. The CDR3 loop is CASSPTSTLYNEQFF. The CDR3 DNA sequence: TGCGCCAGCAGCCCAACTAGCACCCTTTACAATGAGCAGTTCTTC.

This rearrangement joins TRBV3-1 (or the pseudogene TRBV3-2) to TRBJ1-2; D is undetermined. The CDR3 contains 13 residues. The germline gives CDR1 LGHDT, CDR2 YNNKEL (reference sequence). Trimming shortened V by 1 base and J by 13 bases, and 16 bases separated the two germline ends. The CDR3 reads CASSQGGGPRPTF. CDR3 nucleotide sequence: TGTGCCAGCAGCCAAGGGGGAGGCCCGAGGCCCACCTTC.

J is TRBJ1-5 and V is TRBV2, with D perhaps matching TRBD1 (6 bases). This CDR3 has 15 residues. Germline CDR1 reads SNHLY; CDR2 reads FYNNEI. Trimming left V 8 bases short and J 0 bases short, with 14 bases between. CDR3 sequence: CASAGVRVSNQPQHF. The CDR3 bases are TGTGCCAGCGCAGGGGTGCGGGTTAGCAATCAGCCCCAGCATTTT. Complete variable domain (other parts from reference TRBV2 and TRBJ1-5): EPEVTQTPSHQVTQMGQEVILRCVPISNHLYFYWYRQILGQKVEFLVSFYNNEISEKSEIFDDQFSVERPDGSNFTLKIRSTKLEDSAMYFCASAGVRVSNQPQHFGDGTRLSIL.

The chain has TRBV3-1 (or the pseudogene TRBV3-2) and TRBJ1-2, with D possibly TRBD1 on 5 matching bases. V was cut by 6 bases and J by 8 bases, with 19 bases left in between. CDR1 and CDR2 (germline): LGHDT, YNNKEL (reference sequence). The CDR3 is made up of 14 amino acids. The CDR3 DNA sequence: TGTGCCAGCAGGGGGAGGGGTGTTGCATCGGGCTACACCTTC. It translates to CASRGRGVASGYTF.

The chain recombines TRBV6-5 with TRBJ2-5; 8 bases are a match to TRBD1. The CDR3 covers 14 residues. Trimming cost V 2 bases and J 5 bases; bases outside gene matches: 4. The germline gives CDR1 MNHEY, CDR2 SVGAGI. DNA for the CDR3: TGTGCCAGCAGTTACGGACAGGGCAGGGAGACCCAGTACTTC. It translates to CASSYGQGRETQYF.

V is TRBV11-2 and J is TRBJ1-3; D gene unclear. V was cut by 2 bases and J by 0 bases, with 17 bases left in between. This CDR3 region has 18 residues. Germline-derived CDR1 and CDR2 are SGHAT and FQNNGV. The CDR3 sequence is CASSLTLTPGSSGNTIYF. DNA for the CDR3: TGTGCCAGCAGCTTAACTCTAACCCCGGGGAGCTCTGGAAACACCATATATTTT.

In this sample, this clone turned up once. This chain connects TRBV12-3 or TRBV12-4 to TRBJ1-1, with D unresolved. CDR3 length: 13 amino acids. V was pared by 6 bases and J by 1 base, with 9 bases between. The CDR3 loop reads CASRKLTNTEAFF. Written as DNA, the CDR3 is TGTGCCAGCAGGAAACTTACGAACACTGAAGCTTTCTTT.

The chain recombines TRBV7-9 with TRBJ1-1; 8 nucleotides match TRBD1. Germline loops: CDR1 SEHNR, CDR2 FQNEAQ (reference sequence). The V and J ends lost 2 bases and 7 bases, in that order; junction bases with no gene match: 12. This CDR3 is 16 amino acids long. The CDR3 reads CASSLSYGRGRLEAFF. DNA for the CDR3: TGTGCCAGCAGCTTATCTTACGGCAGGGGGCGCCTTGAAGCTTTCTTT.

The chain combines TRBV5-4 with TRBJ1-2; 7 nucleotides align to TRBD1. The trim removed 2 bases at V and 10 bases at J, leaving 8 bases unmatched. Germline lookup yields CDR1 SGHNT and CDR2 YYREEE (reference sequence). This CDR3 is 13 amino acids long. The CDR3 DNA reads TGTGCCAGCAGCTTTGAGGGGGCCCGTGACTACACCTTC. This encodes CASSFEGARDYTF.

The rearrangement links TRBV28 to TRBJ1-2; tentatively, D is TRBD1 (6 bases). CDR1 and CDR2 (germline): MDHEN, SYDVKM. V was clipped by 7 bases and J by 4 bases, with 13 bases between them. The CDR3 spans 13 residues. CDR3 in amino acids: CASTVGQPYGYTF. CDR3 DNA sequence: TGTGCCAGCACCGTTGGACAGCCCTATGGCTACACCTTC.